This entry lists 21 T cell receptor beta chains sequenced from one sample in a study of T cell repertoires in cytomegalovirus infection (dated by TCRdb to between 2019 and 2020). Taken with the paper, the label for treatment or condition translates to: in vitro stimulation with specific CMV peptide epitopes to enrich CMV-specific T cells. No cognate antigen is known for these TCRs. Sequencing relied on an Illumina HiSeq 1500. The public reads were quality trimmed at Q25 with fastp and then assembled into clones with MiXCR by TCRdb, keeping productive beta chains. Each record represents a unique CDR3 protein, reported with the most common genes and DNA among its rows. The sample contains about a million distinct CDR3 sequences, roughly 30% of them found a single time. The top ten constitute more than 13% of the sample. The sequences come from cultured CD8+ T cells from PBMCs, collected from culture after CMV antigen stimulation. The receptors originated from a human donor in good health (CMV status not recorded). Some clones in this sample may be carry-over from other donors' samples.

A few counts support this clonotype. V is TRBV5-4 and J is TRBJ1-2; the match to TRBD1 covers 7 bases. Per germline, CDR1 SGHNT and CDR2 YYREEE (reference sequence). The CDR3 is 13 amino acids. After removal of 3 bases from V and 8 bases from J, the junction contained 7 bases not matched to a gene. CDR3 sequence reads: CASSSDRAQGYTF. Here the CDR3 DNA reads TGTGCCAGCAGCTCAGACAGGGCTCAAGGCTACACCTTC.

In its sample, this clonotype was seen a few times. The chain employs TRBV7-9 and TRBJ2-3, with a possible D match to TRBD2 (7 bases). V lost 1 base, J lost 5 bases, and 19 bases lay in between. This CDR3 has 17 residues. The germline gives CDR1 SEHNR, CDR2 FQNEAQ (reference sequence). The CDR3 sequence: CASSLGGGGPAGDTQYF. The DNA for the CDR3 is TGTGCCAGCAGCTTAGGGGGCGGGGGCCCCGCGGGAGATACGCAGTATTTT.

At least ten counts were recorded for this clonotype. This chain joins TRBV6-6 and TRBJ2-2; TRBD1 aligns across 9 bases. After removal of 0 bases from V and 0 bases from J, the junction contained 11 bases not matched to a gene. The CDR3 sequence is 20 residues long. Germline CDR1 and CDR2: MNHNY and SVGAGI (reference sequence). The DNA of the CDR3 is TGTGCCAGCAGTTACTCGGTAGGGACAGGGCCCTCTGCGAACACCGGGGAGCTGTTTTTT. Encoded protein: CASSYSVGTGPSANTGELFF.

The rearrangement joins TRBV20-1 to TRBJ2-7; D is ambiguous. This CDR3 comprises 13 residues. CDR1 and CDR2 (germline): DFQATT, SNEGSKA (reference sequence). Trimming removed 1 base at V and 0 bases at J, with 7 bases between. CDR3 coding DNA: TGCAGTGCTAGAGTAGGCCCCTCCTACGAGCAGTACTTC. Protein product: CSARVGPSYEQYF.

CDR3 nucleotides: TGTGCCAGCAGTGAACACAGGGGCCTCTATGGCTACACCTTC. Translating gives CASSEHRGLYGYTF. This chain uses TRBV6-1 with TRBJ1-2, with TRBD1 identical over 7 bases. Per the germline V gene, CDR1 is MNHNS and CDR2 is SASEGT. The CDR3 sequence is 14 residues long. The junction had 4 bases not matched to a gene; V was cut back by 2 bases and J by 4 bases.

The chain uses TRBV12-5 and TRBJ2-3; 7 bases map to TRBD1. CDR1 LGHNT and CDR2 FRNRAP come from the germline V gene. The CDR3 sequence is 15 residues long. With V trimmed by 0 bases and J by 1 base, 1 base remained unmatched. Written as DNA, the CDR3 is TGTGCTAGTGGTTTGGTTGGACAGGGCACAGATACGCAGTATTTT. Protein sequence: CASGLVGQGTDTQYF.

This clonotype showed up just a few times. The chain couples TRBV12-3 or TRBV12-4 to TRBJ2-2; TRBD2 matches 12 bases. CDR3 length equals 19 residues. After removal of 1 base from V and 0 bases from J, the junction contained 6 bases not matched to a gene. As DNA, the CDR3 is TGTGCCAGCAGTTTAGGACTAGCGGGGGACAATTCGAACACCGGGGAGCTGTTTTTT. Encoded protein: CASSLGLAGDNSNTGELFF.

In the case of this clonotype: Relative to the germline gene, one junction end is altered; a read error may explain this. The chain joins TRBV28 to TRBJ2-3; 7 nucleotides match TRBD1. Germline CDR1 is MDHEN and CDR2 is SYDVKM. The CDR3 spans 17 residues. The CDR3 DNA reads TGTGTCAGCAGTTCTACCGGGACAGCGAGGGGAACAGATACGCAGTATTTT. Translated, it gives CVSSSTGTARGTDTQYF.

The chain is built from TRBV7-9 and TRBJ1-3; no definite D call. The CDR3 is made up of 14 amino acids. The germline V gene has CDR1 SEHNR and CDR2 FQNEAQ (reference sequence). V was cut by 5 bases and J by 3 bases, with 11 bases left in between. This CDR3 is CASSPIRIGNTIYF. The DNA for the CDR3 is TGTGCCAGCAGCCCCATCCGGATTGGAAACACCATATATTTT.

The chain carries TRBV5-4 and TRBJ2-1; D may correspond to TRBD1 or TRBD2 (6 bases each). V was pared by 4 bases and J by 0 bases, with 17 bases between. CDR3 length: 17 residues. Germline V gene lookup returns CDR1 SGHNT and CDR2 YYREEE (reference sequence). CDR3: CASSRGLTHSSYNEQFF. The CDR3 bases are TGTGCCAGCAGCCGGGGGCTCACTCATAGCTCCTACAATGAGCAGTTCTTC.

V and J are TRBV7-8 and TRBJ1-4; D gene unclear. The germline gives CDR1 SGHVS, CDR2 FQNEAQ. The CDR3 runs 15 residues. The V and J ends lost 2 bases and 3 bases respectively, with 10 bases between them. CDR3 in amino acids: CASSLSSGSNEKLFF. CDR3 coding DNA: TGTGCCAGCAGCTTAAGTTCGGGGTCTAATGAAAAACTGTTTTTT.

This clonotype was detected ten times or more. V usage is TRBV7-8 and J usage is TRBJ2-1; possibly TRBD1 for D (6 bases). V was trimmed by 4 bases and J by 1 base, leaving 17 bases between them. Germline values: CDR1 SGHVS, CDR2 FQNEAQ. This CDR3 region has 17 residues. The CDR3 region has the DNA TGTGCCAGCAGCTCGCCGTATACGGACAGTTCCTACAATGAGCAGTTCTTC. Encoded protein: CASSSPYTDSSYNEQFF.

This clonotype occurred a few times. The CDR3 spells CASSLIKRTDNYEQYV. As DNA, the CDR3 is TGTGCCAGCAGCTTAATCAAACGGACAGACAACTACGAGCAGTACGTC. The chain is built from TRBV7-9 and TRBJ2-7, with a possible D match to TRBD1 (6 bases). Trimming shortened V by 2 bases and J by 3 bases, and 17 bases separated the two germline ends. From germline, CDR1 is SEHNR and CDR2 FQNEAQ (reference sequence). The CDR3 has 16 amino acids.

The CDR3 region is CSVGTGVKYGYTF. In DNA form, the CDR3 reads TGCAGCGTTGGGACAGGGGTGAAATATGGCTACACCTTC. The rearrangement joins TRBV29-1 to TRBJ1-2, with 9 bases identical to TRBD1. J gave up 5 bases and V 4 bases, and 5 bases lay outside the gene matches. This CDR3 region has 13 residues. Germline lookup yields CDR1 SQVTM and CDR2 ANQGSEA.

This clonotype has at least ten counts. The V and J genes are TRBV6-5 and TRBJ1-4; 9 bases fit TRBD1. V lost 2 bases and J lost 5; bases outside the gene matches: 0. In germline, CDR1 is MNHEY, CDR2 SVGAGI. The CDR3 runs 14 residues. The CDR3 region has the DNA TGTGCCAGCAGTTACGGACAGGGGAATGAAAAACTGTTTTTT. Encoded protein: CASSYGQGNEKLFF.

This clonotype was counted ten times or more. This chain uses TRBV7-9 with TRBJ1-4, with a weak D call TRBD1 (6 bases). V lost 2 bases and J lost 10, with 17 bases in between. The CDR3 contains 15 residues. In germline, CDR1 is SEHNR, CDR2 FQNEAQ (reference sequence). CDR3: CASSLLPQGGRKLFF. The CDR3 DNA reads TGTGCCAGCAGCTTATTACCACAGGGCGGCCGAAAACTGTTTTTT. Together with reference TRBV7-9 and TRBJ1-4, the CDR3 gives the full variable domain: DTGVSQNPRHKITKRGQNVTFRCDPISEHNRLYWYRQTLGQGPEFLTYFQNEAQLEKSRLLSDRFSAERPKGSFSTLEIQRTEQGDSAMYLCASSLLPQGGRKLFFGSGTQLSVL.

The CDR3 loop reads CASSLDLVANTGELFF. The CDR3 DNA is TGTGCCAGCAGCTTAGATTTGGTCGCGAACACCGGGGAGCTGTTTTTT. The chain employs TRBV11-3 and TRBJ2-2; the D is unclear. The CDR3 has 16 amino acids. Trimming took 0 bases from V and 0 from J, leaving 8 bases between them. Germline values: CDR1 SGHNT, CDR2 YENEEA.

This clonotype was observed a handful of times. This chain connects TRBV12-3 or TRBV12-4 to TRBJ2-1; TRBD1 matches 8 bases. After removal of 6 bases from V and 9 bases from J, the junction contained 4 bases not matched to a gene. The CDR3 extends over 12 amino acids. The CDR3 is CASRWTGREQFF. The CDR3 coding sequence is TGTGCCAGCAGATGGACAGGGCGTGAGCAGTTCTTC.

This clonotype was counted only a few times. The rearrangement uses TRBV4-1 and TRBJ2-3; no clear D. From germline, CDR1 is MGHRA and CDR2 YSYEKL. CDR3 length: 15 amino acids. V lost 1 base, J lost 0 bases, and 8 bases lay in between. The CDR3 sequence: CASSQAPTSTDTQYF. The CDR3 DNA sequence: TGCGCCAGCAGCCAAGCCCCAACTAGCACAGATACGCAGTATTTT.

This clonotype has ten or more counts. The V and J genes are TRBV6-1 and TRBJ1-1, with a weak D call TRBD1 (6 bases). Looked up from germline, CDR1 is MNHNS and CDR2 is SASEGT. The CDR3 sequence is 15 residues long. V was pared by 5 bases and J by 2 bases, with 15 bases between. The CDR3 loop is CASSYKGTPNTEAFF. DNA for the CDR3: TGTGCCAGCAGTTACAAAGGGACACCTAACACTGAAGCTTTCTTT.

The chain recombines TRBV2 with TRBJ2-1, with D possibly being TRBD2 (5 bases). Germline-derived CDR1 and CDR2 are SNHLY and FYNNEI. The CDR3 is 17 amino acids. V lost 4 bases and J 0 bases, leaving 16 bases between the germline ends. CDR3 DNA: TGTGCCAGCAGTGGCGGATTCAGAGGGAGCTCCTACAATGAGCAGTTCTTC. Its translation is CASSGGFRGSSYNEQFF.